A selection of T cell receptor beta chains follows, all from one sample in a study of blood T cell repertoires in COVID-19. TCRdb's table, derived via immunoSEQ multiplex PCR, lists solely in-frame clones and lacks some. Among approximately 400,000 clones, 81% were seen once, and the ten largest hold over 0.95%. Sequenced sample: peripheral blood. These receptors were taken from a human donor with acute or convalescent COVID-19. The donor label of this sample is uncertain. Each CDR3 is given with its conserved first and last residue. A D gene is named only where the DNA matches it firmly. Clone size is not always given. Where it is, it says once, few, many or a class for expanded clones.

D gene: TRBD1
J gene: TRBJ2-3
clone size: few
V gene: TRBV18
CDR3 protein: CASSPRTGRADTQYF
CDR3 DNA: TGTGCCAGCTCACCACGGACAGGGCGAGCGGATACGCAGTATTTT

D gene: NA
J gene: TRBJ1-1
clone size: NA
V gene: TRBV18
CDR3 protein: CASSPQWRNTEAFF
CDR3 DNA: TGTGCCAGCTCACCACAATGGAGGAACACTGAAGCTTTCTTT

D gene: TRBD2
J gene: TRBJ2-1
clone size: NA
V gene: TRBV7-2
CDR3 protein: CASSIRAGGTNEQFF
CDR3 DNA: TGTGCCAGCAGCATACGAGCGGGAGGGACCAATGAGCAGTTCTTC

D gene: NA
J gene: TRBJ1-2
clone size: NA
V gene: TRBV6-6
CDR3 protein: CASRDTGSGYTF
CDR3 DNA: TGTGCCAGCAGAGATACAGGGAGCGGCTACACCTTC

D gene: NA
J gene: TRBJ1-6
clone size: NA
V gene: TRBV6-5
CDR3 protein: CASSRLQQGGSPLHF
CDR3 DNA: TGTGCCAGCAGTCGGTTGCAACAGGGTGGTTCACCCCTCCACTTT

D gene: NA
J gene: TRBJ1-4
clone size: NA
V gene: TRBV21-1
CDR3 protein: CASSKVLSTNEKLFF
CDR3 DNA: TGTGCCAGCAGCAAAGTACTCTCAACTAATGAAAAACTGTTTTTT

D gene: NA
J gene: TRBJ2-7
clone size: NA
V gene: TRBV27
CDR3 protein: CASSPLHSSYEQYF
CDR3 DNA: TGTGCCAGCAGTCCCCTACACAGCTCCTACGAGCAGTACTTC

D gene: TRBD2
J gene: TRBJ2-1
clone size: NA
V gene: TRBV27
CDR3 protein: CASSQLSGRAYNEQFF
CDR3 DNA: TGTGCCAGCAGTCAACTTAGCGGGAGGGCCTACAATGAGCAGTTCTTC

D gene: NA
J gene: TRBJ1-1
clone size: few
V gene: TRBV29-1
CDR3 protein: CSGQYLNTEAFF
CDR3 DNA: TGCAGCGGACAGTATTTGAACACTGAAGCTTTCTTT

D gene: NA
J gene: TRBJ2-7
clone size: NA
V gene: TRBV2
CDR3 protein: CASSNYPLGYEQYF
CDR3 DNA: TGTGCCAGCAGTAATTACCCCCTCGGGTACGAGCAGTACTTC

D gene: NA
J gene: TRBJ1-2
clone size: few
V gene: TRBV2
CDR3 protein: CAGKTGSSYGYTF
CDR3 DNA: TGTGCCGGAAAGACAGGTTCCTCCTATGGCTACACCTTC

D gene: TRBD2
J gene: TRBJ2-1
clone size: NA
V gene: TRBV10-3
CDR3 protein: CAISVLAGQNEQFF
CDR3 DNA: TGTGCCATCAGTGTCCTAGCGGGCCAAAATGAGCAGTTCTTC

D gene: TRBD2
J gene: TRBJ2-1
clone size: few
V gene: TRBV25-1
CDR3 protein: CASSGHNEQFF
CDR3 DNA: TGTGCCAGTAGCGGGCACAATGAGCAGTTCTTC

D gene: TRBD1
J gene: TRBJ1-1
clone size: few
V gene: TRBV10-2
CDR3 protein: CASWDRVGGNTEAFF
CDR3 DNA: TGCGCCAGCTGGGACAGGGTAGGCGGGAACACTGAAGCTTTCTTT

D gene: NA
J gene: TRBJ2-2
clone size: NA
V gene: TRBV3-1/TRBV3-2
CDR3 protein: CASSRLTVASNTGELFF
CDR3 DNA: TGTGCCAGCAGCCGCTTAACAGTTGCATCGAACACCGGGGAGCTGTTTTTT

D gene: TRBD1
J gene: TRBJ2-7
clone size: NA
V gene: TRBV5-1
CDR3 protein: CASQGQGTDEQYF
CDR3 DNA: TGCGCCAGCCAAGGACAGGGTACGGACGAGCAGTACTTC

D gene: NA
J gene: TRBJ2-5
clone size: NA
V gene: TRBV11-2
CDR3 protein: CASSSDRQETQYF
CDR3 DNA: TGTGCCAGCAGCTCCGACAGACAAGAGACCCAGTACTTC

D gene: TRBD1
J gene: TRBJ1-2
clone size: NA
V gene: TRBV5-6
CDR3 protein: CASSDRVGDGYTF
CDR3 DNA: TGTGCCAGCAGCGACAGGGTGGGGGATGGCTACACCTTC

D gene: TRBD2
J gene: TRBJ2-3
clone size: once
V gene: TRBV7-9
CDR3 protein: CASSLGLAGSGTDTQYF
CDR3 DNA: TGTGCCAGCAGCTTAGGCCTAGCGGGGTCTGGCACAGATACGCAGTATTTT

D gene: TRBD1
J gene: TRBJ2-7
clone size: NA
V gene: TRBV6-1
CDR3 protein: CASSEALSGQLYEQYF
CDR3 DNA: TGTGCCAGCAGTGAAGCTCTATCGGGACAGCTTTACGAGCAGTACTTC

D gene: TRBD1
J gene: TRBJ2-7
clone size: NA
V gene: TRBV28
CDR3 protein: CASSGLGQVFYEQYF
CDR3 DNA: TGTGCCAGTTCAGGTCTGGGACAGGTATTCTACGAGCAGTACTTC

D gene: NA
J gene: TRBJ1-2
clone size: NA
V gene: TRBV6-5
CDR3 protein: CASSYSSRGLDGYTF
CDR3 DNA: TGTGCCAGCAGTTACTCCTCCAGAGGGCTTGATGGCTACACCTTC

D gene: NA
J gene: TRBJ1-5
clone size: NA
V gene: TRBV6-5
CDR3 protein: CASSYGGGAGQPQHF
CDR3 DNA: TGTGCCAGCAGTTACGGGGGGGGCGCGGGTCAGCCCCAGCATTTT

D gene: TRBD1
J gene: TRBJ1-1
clone size: NA
V gene: TRBV5-4
CDR3 protein: CASSLGQGGPSEAFF
CDR3 DNA: TGTGCCAGCAGCTTGGGTCAGGGGGGACCCTCTGAAGCTTTCTTT

D gene: TRBD1
J gene: TRBJ2-4
clone size: NA
V gene: TRBV12-3/TRBV12-4
CDR3 protein: CASRDRGSNIQYF
CDR3 DNA: TGTGCCAGCAGAGACAGGGGGTCAAACATTCAGTACTTC

D gene: TRBD1
J gene: TRBJ1-2
clone size: few
V gene: TRBV3-1/TRBV3-2
CDR3 protein: CASRRTGANYGYTF
CDR3 DNA: TGTGCCAGCAGGCGGACAGGGGCTAACTATGGCTACACCTTC

D gene: NA
J gene: TRBJ2-7
clone size: NA
V gene: TRBV18
CDR3 protein: CASSPPSQNHEQYF
CDR3 DNA: TGTGCCAGCTCACCACCATCGCAGAACCACGAGCAGTACTTC

D gene: TRBD1
J gene: TRBJ2-3
clone size: once
V gene: TRBV29-1
CDR3 protein: CSAEPGQRDTQYF
CDR3 DNA: TGCAGCGCCGAACCGGGACAGAGAGATACGCAGTATTTT

D gene: TRBD1
J gene: TRBJ1-5
clone size: NA
V gene: TRBV2
CDR3 protein: CASSEGQGRQPQHF
CDR3 DNA: TGTGCCAGCAGTGAGGGACAGGGGAGGCAGCCCCAGCATTTT

D gene: NA
J gene: TRBJ1-1
clone size: NA
V gene: TRBV14
CDR3 protein: CASSPLTRPAEAFF
CDR3 DNA: TGTGCCAGCAGCCCACTAACCCGACCCGCTGAAGCTTTCTTT

D gene: TRBD2
J gene: TRBJ2-1
clone size: NA
V gene: TRBV27
CDR3 protein: CASSLFLAGGQKHEQFF
CDR3 DNA: TGTGCCAGCAGTTTATTCCTAGCGGGGGGGCAAAAGCATGAGCAGTTCTTC

D gene: TRBD2
J gene: TRBJ2-1
clone size: few
V gene: TRBV4-1
CDR3 protein: CASSQDFTSGSYNEQFF
CDR3 DNA: TGCGCCAGCAGCCAAGATTTCACTAGCGGCTCCTACAATGAGCAGTTCTTC

D gene: TRBD2
J gene: TRBJ2-5
clone size: NA
V gene: TRBV10-1
CDR3 protein: CASSNSGGQETQYF
CDR3 DNA: TGCGCCAGCAGTAATAGCGGGGGACAAGAGACCCAGTACTTC

D gene: NA
J gene: TRBJ1-5
clone size: NA
V gene: TRBV3-1/TRBV3-2
CDR3 protein: CASSRGRRGQPQHF
CDR3 DNA: TGTGCCAGCAGCCGGGGCCGAAGGGGTCAGCCCCAGCATTTT

D gene: NA
J gene: TRBJ2-2
clone size: NA
V gene: TRBV27
CDR3 protein: CASTLGGRWGTGELFF
CDR3 DNA: TGTGCCAGCACCTTAGGAGGCAGGTGGGGCACCGGGGAGCTGTTTTTT

D gene: NA
J gene: TRBJ1-5
clone size: once
V gene: TRBV3-1/TRBV3-2
CDR3 protein: CASSQGGYWGNQPQHF
CDR3 DNA: TGTGCCAGCAGCCAGGGGGGATATTGGGGCAATCAGCCCCAGCATTTT

D gene: TRBD1
J gene: TRBJ1-1
clone size: NA
V gene: TRBV18
CDR3 protein: CASSPTGGRDTEAFF
CDR3 DNA: TGTGCCAGCTCACCGACAGGGGGCAGGGACACTGAAGCTTTCTTT

D gene: NA
J gene: TRBJ1-1
clone size: once
V gene: TRBV29-1
CDR3 protein: CSVDWTDLNTEAFF
CDR3 DNA: TGCAGCGTTGACTGGACAGACTTGAACACTGAAGCTTTCTTT

D gene: TRBD1
J gene: TRBJ2-7
clone size: NA
V gene: TRBV6-7
CDR3 protein: CASSSRDRAGHEQYF
CDR3 DNA: TGTGCCAGCAGTTCCCGGGACAGGGCTGGCCACGAGCAGTACTTC

D gene: NA
J gene: TRBJ1-1
clone size: NA
V gene: TRBV3-1/TRBV3-2
CDR3 protein: CASSPLRNTEAFF
CDR3 DNA: TGTGCCAGCAGCCCCCTAAGGAACACTGAAGCTTTCTTT

D gene: TRBD1
J gene: TRBJ1-6
clone size: NA
V gene: TRBV5-4
CDR3 protein: CASSTRDRVNSPLHF
CDR3 DNA: TGTGCCAGCAGCACCCGGGACAGAGTTAATTCACCCCTCCACTTT

D gene: TRBD2
J gene: TRBJ2-1
clone size: NA
V gene: TRBV7-9
CDR3 protein: CASSRGGQSYNEQFF
CDR3 DNA: TGTGCCAGCAGCCGGGGGGGCCAATCCTACAATGAGCAGTTCTTC

D gene: NA
J gene: TRBJ1-2
clone size: NA
V gene: TRBV11-1
CDR3 protein: CASSLHGTNYGYTF
CDR3 DNA: TGTGCCAGCAGCCTACACGGGACTAACTATGGCTACACCTTC

D gene: NA
J gene: TRBJ2-7
clone size: NA
V gene: TRBV30
CDR3 protein: CAWSYGSQFYEQYF
CDR3 DNA: TGTGCCTGGTCGTACGGGTCCCAATTCTACGAGCAGTACTTC

D gene: NA
J gene: TRBJ1-6
clone size: NA
V gene: TRBV27
CDR3 protein: CASPPAYFVSYNSPLHF
CDR3 DNA: TGTGCCAGCCCACCCGCCTATTTCGTCTCCTATAATTCACCCCTCCACTTT

D gene: NA
J gene: TRBJ1-2
clone size: NA
V gene: TRBV5-1
CDR3 protein: CASSLAGGVYGYTF
CDR3 DNA: TGCGCCAGCAGCTTGGCCGGAGGGGTCTATGGCTACACCTTC

D gene: NA
J gene: TRBJ1-2
clone size: NA
V gene: TRBV6-1
CDR3 protein: CASSEQGYGYTF
CDR3 DNA: TGTGCCAGCAGTGAACAGGGCTATGGCTACACCTTC

D gene: NA
J gene: TRBJ2-7
clone size: NA
V gene: TRBV28
CDR3 protein: CAANPGQDYEQYF
CDR3 DNA: TGTGCCGCCAACCCGGGACAAGACTACGAGCAGTACTTC

D gene: TRBD2
J gene: TRBJ2-1
clone size: NA
V gene: TRBV3-1/TRBV3-2
CDR3 protein: CASQRGVSYNEQFF
CDR3 DNA: TGTGCCAGCCAGCGGGGGGTCTCGTACAATGAGCAGTTCTTC

D gene: NA
J gene: TRBJ2-5
clone size: NA
V gene: TRBV28
CDR3 protein: CASQTGHQETQYF
CDR3 DNA: TGTGCCAGCCAGACAGGCCACCAAGAGACCCAGTACTTC

D gene: NA
J gene: TRBJ1-1
clone size: NA
V gene: TRBV6-5
CDR3 protein: CASSYGQANTEAFF
CDR3 DNA: TGTGCCAGCAGTTACGGGCAGGCGAACACTGAAGCTTTCTTT